These T cell receptor beta chains were read from a single sample in a study of shared clonotypes between healthy human individuals. Sequencing was performed with immunoSEQ multiplex PCR; in TCRdb, only in-frame clones are kept and a portion is missing. Of hundreds of thousands of clones listed, around two thirds are singletons. The sequenced sample consisted of memory CD4+ T cells sorted from blood. These receptor sequences come from a woman younger than 45 in good health. The CDR3 runs from the conserved cysteine through the conserved F or W.

v_call cdr3_aa
TRBV7-6 CASSKQTGGETEAFF
TRBV7-3 CASSFSSVQYNEQFF
TRBV11-3 CASSLGQGSAYEQYF
TRBV9 CASSAGLAGGPNDNEQFF
TRBV7-2 CASRSQGSGETQYF
TRBV18 CASSPGEPYNEQFF
TRBV19 CASSFRQKKETQYF
TRBV18 CASSQGQPKPYEQYF
TRBV10-1 CASSSVRTGELFF
TRBV11-2 CASSPGRAVNNEQFF
TRBV4-1 CASSQAQRALPNEQFF
TRBV28 CASSLPVPYEQYF
TRBV28 CASSFTLGMDSNNEQFF
TRBV11-2 CASSRGTGSGNQPQHF
TRBV7-2 CASSLGALAYYNEQFF
TRBV5-5 CASSHGLAGRSSYEQYF
TRBV5-1 CASSLSLAGYNEQFF
TRBV7-8 CASSLGGNRETQYF
TRBV7-9 CASMTGARTEAFF
TRBV2 CASRGQGAGTGELFF
TRBV6-6 CASSYLAGYNEQFF
TRBV27 CASSQGQIHTDTQYF
TRBV21-1 CASPQMGEATYEQYF
TRBV7-2 CASSLEGQAMNTEAFF
TRBV6-5 CASSPPRVSYNEQFF
TRBV7-9 CASRSPGELFF
TRBV5-1 CASSLSQEGNEKLFF
TRBV5-1 CASSSVAGGGGTDTQYF
TRBV6-1 CASMRVDTQYF
TRBV6-1 CASNTRRATNYGYTF
TRBV2 CASTGQGFSEQYF
TRBV6-1 CASREAGTGGGKQYF
TRBV11-2 CASSSGTGNYGYTF
TRBV4-1 CASSQDLNRGLSPLSGANVLTF
TRBV19 CATSPTAGGTGELFF
TRBV6-1 CASKVRAGKGTEAFF
TRBV2 CASITGNSPLHF
TRBV30 CAWSALRTGEAFF